These 11 T cell receptor beta chains were all obtained from the same sample, sequenced in a study of blood T cells in healthy people across ages. Then a second PCR, running roughly 6 to 11 cycles, was carried out with a sample-barcoded 5' primer and a J-beta primer mix. A single record per CDR3 protein comes from TCRdb applying MiXCR to the 5' RACE reads. Of approximately 600,000 distinct CDR3 sequences listed, 58% are singletons. The specimen was blood. These receptors came from a man aged 60 to 69 in good health.

This clonotype appeared a few times. This chain links TRBV20-1 with TRBJ2-5; tentatively, D is TRBD1 (6 bases). Trimming left V 6 bases short and J 4 bases short, with 15 bases between. CDR1 is DFQATT, CDR2 SNEGSKA, per germline (reference sequence). The CDR3 is made up of 13 amino acids. CDR3 amino acids: CSARLGQRETQYF. The CDR3 DNA is TGCAGTGCAAGATTGGGACAACGAGAGACCCAGTACTTC.

The genes are TRBV27 and TRBJ1-2, with D maybe TRBD1 (5 bases). The ends were cut back, 0 bases at V and 4 bases at J, with 15 bases in the middle. The CDR3 contains 16 residues. CDR1 is MNHEY and CDR2 is SMNVEV in the germline V gene (reference sequence). The DNA of the CDR3 is TGTGCCAGCAGTTTATCGAGGGCAGGGATTTTCTATGGCTACACCTTC. As protein: CASSLSRAGIFYGYTF.

A few counts support this clonotype. V and J are TRBV25-1 and TRBJ1-6; no definite D call. From germline, CDR1 is MGHDK and CDR2 SYGVNS. V was trimmed by 2 bases and J by 10 bases, leaving 9 bases between them. The CDR3 length is 13 residues. Written as DNA, the CDR3 is TGTGCCAGCAGTGAAGCAGGAGGATCACCCCTCCACTTT. This encodes CASSEAGGSPLHF.

With respect to this clonotype: This may come from a read error, since a much larger clone is one base off. This chain uses TRBV28 with TRBJ1-2; D unclear. The CDR3 consists of 12 residues. Germline loops: CDR1 MDHEN, CDR2 SYDVKM. This CDR3 is CASSLQRYGYIF. The DNA for the CDR3 is TGTGCCAGCAGCCTACAGCGCTATGGCTACATCTTC.

J is TRBJ2-5 and V is TRBV20-1; the D gene could be TRBD1 or TRBD2 (5 bases each). The germline V and J ends were trimmed by 6 bases and 5 bases, with 16 bases remaining between them. The CDR3 consists of 13 residues. The germline CDR1 and CDR2 sequences are DFQATT and SNEGSKA (reference sequence). The CDR3 nucleotides read TGCAGTGCCCCACGGGGCAAGTGGGAGACCCAGTACTTC. Translating gives CSAPRGKWETQYF.

The rearrangement links TRBV5-6 to TRBJ2-3, with 8 bases that match TRBD2. CDR1 is SGHDT and CDR2 is YYEEEE in the germline V gene. The CDR3 length is 16 residues. Trimming took 0 bases from V and 5 from J; bases not matched to a gene: 8. The CDR3 coding sequence is TGTGCCAGCAGCTTGGTCGGTAGCGGGACCCTAGATACGCAGTATTTT. As protein: CASSLVGSGTLDTQYF.

In its sample, this clonotype was seen a few times. The chain carries TRBV10-3 and TRBJ1-2; 9 bases fit TRBD1. V dropped 4 bases and J dropped 8; count of bases not matched to a gene: 2. Per germline, CDR1 ENHRY and CDR2 SYGVKD. This CDR3 contains 12 residues. CDR3 protein: CAISGTGDGYTF. CDR3 DNA sequence: TGTGCCATCAGTGGGACAGGGGACGGCTACACCTTC.

The rearrangement joins TRBV18 to TRBJ2-5, with D perhaps TRBD2 (5 bases). CDR1 KGHSH and CDR2 LQKENI come from the germline V gene. The CDR3 is made up of 13 amino acids. V was clipped by 4 bases and J by 11 bases, with 17 bases between them. CDR3 sequence reads: CASSLIASGEQYF. The CDR3 DNA follows: TGTGCCAGCTCACTTATAGCCTCTGGGGAGCAGTACTTC.

The genes are TRBV5-1 and TRBJ2-1, with D maybe TRBD1 (6 bases). V was clipped by 4 bases and J by 2 bases, with 10 bases between them. The germline CDR1 and CDR2 sequences are SGHRS and YFSETQ. The CDR3 contains 14 residues. The CDR3: CASSPDRTYNEQFF. DNA of the CDR3: TGCGCCAGCAGCCCTGACAGGACCTACAATGAGCAGTTCTTC.

V usage is TRBV12-3 or TRBV12-4 and J usage is TRBJ1-2; D ambiguous. Trimming cost V 5 bases and J 6 bases, with 7 bases left between them. The CDR3 is made up of 11 amino acids. The CDR3 is CASSPTNGYTF. CDR3 in DNA: TGTGCCAGCAGTCCGACGAATGGCTACACCTTC.

This clonotype has only a few counts. This chain joins TRBV20-1 and TRBJ2-1; unclear D gene. Germline assignment: CDR1 DFQATT and CDR2 SNEGSKA (reference sequence). The V end was cut by 3 bases, the J end by 0 bases, with 6 bases between. This CDR3 is 13 amino acids long. Written as DNA, the CDR3 is TGCAGTGCTAGCGTTCCCTCCTACAATGAGCAGTTCTTC. It yields the protein CSASVPSYNEQFF.